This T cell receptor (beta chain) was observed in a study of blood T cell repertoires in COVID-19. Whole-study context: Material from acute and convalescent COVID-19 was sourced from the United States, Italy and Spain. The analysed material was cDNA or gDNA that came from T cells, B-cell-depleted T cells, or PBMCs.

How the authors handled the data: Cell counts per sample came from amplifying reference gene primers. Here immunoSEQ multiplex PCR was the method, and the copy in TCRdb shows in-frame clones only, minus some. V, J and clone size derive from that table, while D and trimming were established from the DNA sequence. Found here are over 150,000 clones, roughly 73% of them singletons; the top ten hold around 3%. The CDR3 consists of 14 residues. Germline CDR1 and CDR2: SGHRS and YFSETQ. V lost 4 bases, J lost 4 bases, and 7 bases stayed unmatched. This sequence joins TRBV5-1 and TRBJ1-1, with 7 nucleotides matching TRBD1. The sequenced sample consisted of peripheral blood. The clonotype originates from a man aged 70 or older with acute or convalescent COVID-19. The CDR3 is CASSAMAGGTEAFF. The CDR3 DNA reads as TGCGCCAGCAGCGCCATGGCAGGGGGCACTGAAGCTTTCTTT. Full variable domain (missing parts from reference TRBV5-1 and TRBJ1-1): KAGVTQTPRYLIKTRGQQVTLSCSPISGHRSVSWYQQTPGQGLQFLFEYFSETQRNKGNFPGRFSGRQFSNSRSEMNVSTLELGDSALYLCASSAMAGGTEAFFGQGTRLTVV.